The rows below give T cell receptor beta chains drawn from one sample of a study of T cell responses to AZD1222 COVID-19 vaccine. Assay used: immunoSEQ multiplex PCR; TCRdb lists only in-frame clones, some missing. The sample records 75,000 to 90,000 clones, approximately 85% being singletons. Sequenced here: peripheral blood, sampled 28 days after the second AZD1222 dose. The receptor set was obtained from an adult who received the AZD1222 COVID-19 vaccine. Each CDR3 is given with its conserved first and last residue. Clone size, where shown, is once, few, many, or a class for clones that have expanded.

clone size	V gene	CDR3 protein
.	TRBV18	CASSPTGSRETQYF
few	TRBV28	CASSLGTLVEQFF
.	TRBV4-2	CASSRPGETSGTSSYEQYF
.	TRBV18	CASSPPQQPQHF
.	TRBV6-1	CASSEPGRGKGTEAFF
few	TRBV4-1	CASSPEASGRWAGELFF
.	TRBV7-2	CASSQAGTGIKLFF
.	TRBV14	CASSQERASSRAFF
.	TRBV30	CAWSVERKGYEQYF
once	TRBV28	CASSLSGVTNEKLFF
.	TRBV14	CASSPQTTDGYTF
.	TRBV24-1	CATSDFQGLGGETQYF
.	TRBV9	CASSVEGGLGTGELFF
.	TRBV19	CASSLGSENTEAFF
.	TRBV12-3/TRBV12-4	CASTPRDEQFF
.	TRBV18	CASSPVLAGGGNEQFF
.	TRBV5-1	CASRTTGSAMNTEAFF
.	TRBV28	CASIMSSEGTEAFF